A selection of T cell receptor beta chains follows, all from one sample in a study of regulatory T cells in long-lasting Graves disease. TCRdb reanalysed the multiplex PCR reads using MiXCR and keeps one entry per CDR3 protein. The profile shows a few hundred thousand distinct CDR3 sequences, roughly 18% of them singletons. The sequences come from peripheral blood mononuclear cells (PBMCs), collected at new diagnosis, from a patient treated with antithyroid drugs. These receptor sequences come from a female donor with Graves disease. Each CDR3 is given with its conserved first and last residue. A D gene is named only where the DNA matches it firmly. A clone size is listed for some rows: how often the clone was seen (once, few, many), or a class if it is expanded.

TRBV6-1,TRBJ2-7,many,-,TGTGCCAGCAGTCCCCAGGCGAGCGGCTACGAGCAGTACTTC,CASSPQASGYEQYF
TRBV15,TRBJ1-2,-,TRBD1,TGTGCCACCAGCAGAGACGGGACAGGGGGTTTTGGCTACACCTTC,CATSRDGTGGFGYTF
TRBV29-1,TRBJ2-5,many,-,TGCAGCGTTGAATGGACAGAGCAAGAGACCCAGTACTTC,CSVEWTEQETQYF
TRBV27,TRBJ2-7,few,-,TGTGCCAGCAGTCGCACCCCGGGACTTCTCAACGAGCAGTACTTC,CASSRTPGLLNEQYF
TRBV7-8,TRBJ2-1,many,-,TGTGCCAGCAGCTTAGCGGTCCGTAGGAGCTCCTACAATGAGCAGTTCTTC,CASSLAVRRSSYNEQFF
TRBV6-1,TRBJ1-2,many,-,TGTGCCAGCAGTGTAAGCCGGGGGGGCTATGGCTACACCTTC,CASSVSRGGYGYTF
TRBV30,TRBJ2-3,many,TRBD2,TGTGCCTGGAGACTGGGACTAGTCTCAGATACGCAGTATTTT,CAWRLGLVSDTQYF
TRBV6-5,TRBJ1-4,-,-,TGTGCCAGCAGTTCCCAACGGACATCTTATGAAAAACTGTTTTTT,CASSSQRTSYEKLFF
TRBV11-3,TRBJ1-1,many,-,TGTGCCAGCAGCTTAGCTGCCGGACACTTGAGTGATAAAGCTTTCTTT,CASSLAAGHLSDKAFF
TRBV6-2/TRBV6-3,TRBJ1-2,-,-,TGTGCCAGCAGCCCCGACATGAGGGTGAATGGCTACACCTTC,CASSPDMRVNGYTF